A single T cell receptor (beta chain) is shown here with its context. The sample belongs to a study of blood T cell repertoires in COVID-19. Study summary: The United States, Italy and Spain supplied acute and convalescent COVID-19 samples. From T cells, B-cell-depleted T cells, or PBMCs came the material, which was cDNA or gDNA.

This CDR3 contains 15 residues. V was pared by 4 bases and J by 4 bases, with 6 bases of the junction left unmatched. CDR1 is SGDLS and CDR2 is YYNGEE in the germline V gene. Per the original methods: Reference gene primer amplification in the assay estimated nucleated cell counts. Data came from immunoSEQ multiplex PCR; TCRdb stores just in-frame clones and leaves some out. V, J and clone size are taken as reported in that table, and D and trimming were inferred from the DNA itself. The sample gives fewer than 250,000 clones, 83% of which show up once; more than 5.5% is in the top ten. The J gene is TRBJ1-1, the V gene TRBV9; the match to TRBD1 covers 11 bases. Sequences were obtained from peripheral blood. The TCR sequence derives from a human donor in a cohort sampled during active COVID-19. CDR3 residues: CASSPQDRGLTEAFF. DNA for the CDR3: TGTGCCAGCAGCCCACAGGACAGGGGGCTCACTGAAGCTTTCTTT.